Shown below are 15 T cell receptor beta chains from a single sample sequenced in a study of beta chain features in type 1 diabetes (dated 2018 in TCRdb). The investigation overall reported the following: Type 1 diabetes patients showed a moderate but significant shortening of TCRB CDR3 length in all four CD4+ subsets.

Receptors were amplified or captured by the immunoSEQ multiplex PCR assay. The entire isolated RNA was reverse transcribed using the High Capacity cDNA Reverse Transcription Kit, and thus expressed TCRB transcripts were sequenced. This immuneACCESS table, as held by TCRdb, lists in-frame sequences with V and J called but not all clones. Of the missing ones, under half trace to an unresolved V gene in checked studies; the others have no known cause. The sample table lists approximately 170,000 clones, 7.8% of them with a count of one. Together, the top ten hold 0.94% of the sample. These receptors have no identified antigens. Material: central memory CD4+ T cells from blood. The source is a woman in her 40s with type 1 diabetes.

V and J are TRBV7-9 and TRBJ1-1; D may be TRBD1 (6 bases). Trimming stripped 0 bases from V and 2 bases from J, with 13 bases between. The CDR3 loop spans 16 amino acids. Germline CDR1 reads SEHNR; CDR2 reads FQNEAQ (reference sequence). The CDR3 nucleotides are TGTGCCAGCAGCTTAGCGCTAAACAGGGATAACACTGAAGCTTTCTTT. This encodes CASSLALNRDNTEAFF. Full variable domain (outside the CDR3, taken from reference TRBV7-9 and TRBJ1-1): DTGVSQNPRHKITKRGQNVTFRCDPISEHNRLYWYRQTLGQGPEFLTYFQNEAQLEKSRLLSDRFSAERPKGSFSTLEIQRTEQGDSAMYLCASSLALNRDNTEAFFGQGTRLTVV.

V gene TRBV7-9 combines with J gene TRBJ2-1, with 12 bases aligning to TRBD2. This CDR3 comprises 16 residues. Germline V lookup: CDR1 SEHNR, CDR2 FQNEAQ (reference sequence). V lost 6 bases, J lost 8 bases, and 11 bases stayed unmatched. The CDR3 here is CASRDTRLAGADEQFF. CDR3 nucleotides: TGTGCCAGCAGGGACACCCGACTAGCGGGAGCTGATGAGCAGTTCTTC.

The rearrangement links TRBV5-1 to TRBJ2-3; maybe TRBD2 (5 bases). The germline gives CDR1 SGHRS, CDR2 YFSETQ. The CDR3 contains 11 residues. The V and J ends lost 5 bases and 6 bases respectively, with 7 bases between them. Here the CDR3 reads CASREADTQYF. The DNA of the CDR3 is TGCGCCAGCAGGGAGGCGGATACGCAGTATTTT.

The gene calls are TRBV5-4 and TRBJ2-1; 10 bases map to TRBD2. Germline assignment: CDR1 SGHNT and CDR2 YYREEE (reference sequence). CDR3 size: 14 residues. Germline trimming cut 4 bases from V and 4 bases from J; bases unmatched to any gene: 2. The CDR3 DNA reads TGTGCCAGCAGCCTAGCGGGAGAGTACAATGAGCAGTTCTTC. Residues: CASSLAGEYNEQFF.

The V and J genes are TRBV9 and TRBJ1-4, with D unclear. The CDR3 loop spans 13 amino acids. Looked up from germline, CDR1 is SGDLS and CDR2 is YYNGEE. The ends were cut back, 0 bases at V and 4 bases at J, with 4 bases in the middle. CDR3: CASSVDSNEKLFF. CDR3 nucleotide sequence: TGTGCCAGCAGCGTAGACAGTAATGAAAAACTGTTTTTT.

The chain couples TRBV7-3 to TRBJ1-6; D remains ambiguous. The CDR3 is made up of 14 amino acids. The germline gives CDR1 SGHTA, CDR2 FQGTGA. Trimming left V 1 base short and J 7 bases short, with 8 bases between. CDR3 residues: CASSLKVENSPLHF. The CDR3, as DNA: TGTGCCAGCAGCTTAAAAGTGGAGAATTCACCCCTCCACTTT.

J is TRBJ1-1 and V is TRBV6-6; D gene unclear. Trimming took off 5 bases at V and 0 bases at J, with 10 bases between the two ends. The CDR3 extends over 14 amino acids. Germline lookup yields CDR1 MNHNY and CDR2 SVGAGI (reference sequence). The DNA for the CDR3 is TGTGCCAGCAGTGCGACACCCGTGAACACTGAAGCTTTCTTT. The encoded protein is CASSATPVNTEAFF.

This sequence joins TRBV5-1 and TRBJ1-5; 8 positions agree with TRBD1. The germline CDR1 and CDR2 sequences are SGHRS and YFSETQ. CDR3 size: 16 residues. The J segment lost 3 bases and the V segment lost 6 bases, leaving 11 bases of the junction unmatched. CDR3: CASKWGAGGDNQPQHF. The CDR3, as DNA: TGCGCCAGCAAGTGGGGAGCAGGGGGCGACAATCAGCCCCAGCATTTT.

The V gene is TRBV7-2, the J gene TRBJ1-2; 7 bases match TRBD1. V shed 0 bases and J 7 bases; nucleotides not matched to a gene: 5. Germline V gives CDR1 SGHTA, CDR2 FQGNSA. The CDR3 has 14 amino acids. In nucleotides, the CDR3 is TGTGCCAGCAGCTTAGCCCAGGGGGGCGGTGGCTACACCTTC. Translation gives CASSLAQGGGGYTF.

This clone showed up just a few times. The CDR3 protein is CSVEGPPGQPQHF. Here the CDR3 DNA reads TGCAGCGTTGAGGGCCCACCGGGACAGCCCCAGCATTTT. The V gene is TRBV29-1, the J gene TRBJ1-5, with no clear D. Germline V CDR1 and CDR2: SQVTM, ANQGSEA. V was pared by 3 bases and J by 7 bases, with 13 bases between. The CDR3 extends over 13 amino acids.

This clone was seen many times. The chain is built from TRBV30 and TRBJ2-7; D gene ambiguous. This CDR3 comprises 12 residues. The germline V gene has CDR1 GTSNPN and CDR2 SVGIG (reference sequence). The V end lost 4 bases, the J end lost 0 bases, and 7 bases lay between the germline ends. Here the CDR3 reads CAWNAYSYEQYF. The CDR3 DNA reads as TGTGCCTGGAATGCGTACTCCTACGAGCAGTACTTC.

V gene TRBV7-2 combines with J gene TRBJ2-1; TRBD2 aligns across 10 bases. Germline-derived CDR1 and CDR2 are SGHTA and FQGNSA. J was trimmed by 6 bases and V by 4 bases; bases with no gene match: 3. The length of the CDR3 is 14 residues. The CDR3 reads CASSSGTSANEQFF. CDR3 nucleotide sequence: TGTGCCAGCAGCTCCGGGACTAGCGCCAATGAGCAGTTCTTC.

This rearrangement joins TRBV7-2 to TRBJ2-1; 12 nucleotides match TRBD2. The CDR3 has 15 residues. Trimming cost V 5 bases and J 5 bases; bases outside gene matches: 4. In germline, CDR1 is SGHTA, CDR2 FQGNSA. The CDR3 nucleotides are TGTGCCAGCAGCCGGACTAGCGGGACCCACAATGAGCAGTTCTTC. Translated: CASSRTSGTHNEQFF. The full variable domain, in which reference TRBV7-2 and TRBJ2-1 provide the parts outside the CDR3, is GAGVSQSPSNKVTEKGKDVELRCDPISGHTALYWYRQSLGQGLEFLIYFQGNSAPDKSGLPSDRFSAERTGGSVSTLTIQRTQQEDSAVYLCASSRTSGTHNEQFFGPGTRLTVL.

The V gene is TRBV28, the J gene TRBJ2-5; no firm D call. CDR1 is MDHEN, CDR2 SYDVKM, per germline. The CDR3 has 16 residues. The V end was cut by 2 bases, the J end by 9 bases, with 22 bases between. This CDR3 reads CASSLRSALPFPPQYF. The CDR3 DNA follows: TGTGCCAGCAGTTTAAGGAGCGCCCTGCCCTTCCCCCCCCAGTACTTC.

This clone turned up a few times. The genes are TRBV5-4 and TRBJ1-1; 7 nucleotides match TRBD1. This CDR3 spans 17 amino acids. CDR1 and CDR2 from the germline V gene are SGHNT and YYREEE (reference sequence). After removal of 3 bases from V and 8 bases from J, the junction contained 19 bases not matched to a gene. In DNA, the CDR3 is TGTGCCAGCAGCTCGCTCAGGACAGGAGAGGGAGCGTTCGAAGCTTTCTTT. Residues: CASSSLRTGEGAFEAFF.